Listed below are T cell receptor beta chains from one sample, sequenced in a study of cytomegalovirus exposure and HLA in healthy donors. Measured with immunoSEQ multiplex PCR; TCRdb has only the in-frame clones, and not every one. This sample has about 130,000 clones; roughly three quarters occur once, and the top ten carry 0.94%. The source material was PBMCs. These receptors were collected from an older woman in good health and CMV-seronegative. The CDR3 runs from the conserved cysteine through the conserved F or W. The order of the fields is D gene, J gene, V gene, CDR3 length, clone size, CDR3 protein, CDR3 DNA. D genes are given only for firm matches. Clone sizes are given selectively: once, few, many, or a class where the clone is expanded.

>TRBD2|TRBJ2-1|TRBV9|16|-
CASSVAGGGSRNEQFF
TGTGCCAGCAGCGTAGCCGGGGGGGGGTCTCGTAATGAGCAGTTCTTC
>-|TRBJ2-6|TRBV7-2|15|few
CASSLGGAGANVLTF
TGTGCCAGCAGCTTAGGGGGCGCGGGGGCCAACGTCCTGACTTTC
>-|TRBJ2-1|TRBV27|16|-
CASRSISGSSYNEQFF
TGTGCCAGCAGGTCCATTAGCGGCAGCTCCTACAATGAGCAGTTCTTC
>TRBD2|TRBJ2-1|TRBV7-2|15|-
CASSLDGGAGNEQFF
TGTGCCAGCAGCTTAGACGGGGGGGCCGGCAATGAGCAGTTCTTC
>-|TRBJ2-1|TRBV5-8|15|-
CASSLFRSSYNEQFF
TGTGCCAGCAGCTTGTTCCGGAGCTCCTACAATGAGCAGTTCTTC
>TRBD1|TRBJ1-2|TRBV7-3|14|few
CASSLDRAAEGYTF
TGTGCCAGCAGCTTAGACAGGGCGGCGGAGGGCTACACCTTC
>-|TRBJ2-3|TRBV4-1|14|-
CASSQDTASDTQYF
TGCGCCAGCAGCCAAGATACAGCTTCTGATACGCAGTATTTT
>-|TRBJ2-7|TRBV6-5|15|-
CASTAGGASSYEQYF
TGTGCCAGCACGGCCGGGGGTGCCAGCTCCTACGAGCAGTACTTC
>-|TRBJ2-7|TRBV28|13|-
CASSFLQPYEQYF
TGTGCCAGCAGTTTTCTACAGCCCTACGAGCAGTACTTC
>TRBD2|TRBJ2-1|TRBV5-5|17|-
CASSQTWGLAGDDEQFF
TGTGCCAGCAGCCAGACCTGGGGGCTAGCGGGAGACGATGAGCAGTTCTTC
>-|TRBJ1-2|TRBV9|14|-
CASSVDGGGYGYTF
TGTGCCAGCAGCGTAGACGGCGGTGGCTATGGCTACACCTTC
>TRBD1|TRBJ2-3|TRBV7-9|15|-
CASSSWTGSTDTQYF
TGTGCCAGCAGCTCCTGGACAGGGAGCACAGATACGCAGTATTTT
>TRBD1|TRBJ1-4|TRBV5-1|14|-
CASSPTGDREKLFF
TGCGCCAGCAGCCCTACAGGGGACCGCGAAAAACTGTTTTTT
>-|TRBJ2-1|TRBV10-2|14|-
CASKGQRGRNEQFF
TGCGCCAGCAAAGGTCAGCGTGGGAGGAATGAGCAGTTCTTC
>-|TRBJ2-5|TRBV6-4|16|few
CASSDRSPRGGETQYF
TGTGCCAGCAGTGACCGTTCGCCCAGGGGCGGAGAGACCCAGTACTTC
>TRBD1|TRBJ1-2|TRBV4-2|14|-
CASSQGDREDGYTF
TGTGCCAGCAGCCAAGGGGACAGGGAGGATGGCTACACCTTC
>TRBD2|TRBJ2-1|TRBV11-2|15|-
CASSLDLFWTSAWFF
TGTGCCAGCAGCTTAGATTTATTTTGGACTAGTGCATGGTTCTTC
>TRBD1|TRBJ2-5|TRBV28|16|-
CASSLERGPTGETQYF
TGTGCCAGCAGTTTAGAGAGGGGGCCTACTGGAGAGACCCAGTACTTC
>-|TRBJ1-6|TRBV6-5|16|once
CASSYSFLKGDSPLHF
TGTGCCAGCAGTTACTCGTTCTTGAAAGGGGATTCACCCCTCCACTTT
>-|TRBJ1-4|TRBV7-2|15|-
CASSSDRPPGEKLFF
TGTGCCAGCAGCTCCGACAGGCCCCCGGGTGAAAAACTGTTTTTT
>TRBD2|TRBJ2-7|TRBV6-1|14|-
CASSIAGGIYEQYF
TGTGCCAGCAGTATAGCGGGGGGGATCTACGAGCAGTACTTC
>TRBD2|TRBJ2-2|TRBV18|16|-
CASSPGLAVNTGELFF
TGTGCCAGCTCACCAGGACTAGCGGTGAACACCGGGGAGCTGTTTTTT
>-|TRBJ2-3|TRBV2|14|-
CASTQGLGTDTQYF
TGTGCCAGCACTCAGGGGTTAGGCACAGATACGCAGTATTTT
>TRBD2|TRBJ2-7|TRBV18|17|-
CASSPPATGTISYEQYF
TGTGCCAGCTCACCACCGGCCACCGGGACTATCTCTTACGAGCAGTACTTC
>-|TRBJ2-7|TRBV4-1|17|-
CASSRRSYLARNYEQYF
TGCGCCAGCAGCCGACGAAGCTACCTAGCTCGAAACTACGAGCAGTACTTC
>TRBD1|TRBJ1-6|TRBV6-5|16|-
CASSYRRQGRNSPLHF
TGTGCCAGCAGTTACCGAAGACAGGGGCGTAATTCACCCCTCCACTTT
>TRBD2|TRBJ2-2|TRBV6-7|18|-
CASSYGAGGPSNTGELFF
TGTGCCAGCAGTTACGGAGCGGGAGGCCCCTCGAACACCGGGGAGCTGTTTTTT
>-|TRBJ2-2|TRBV6-5|12|-
CASSYRGGELFF
TGTGCCAGCAGTTACAGGGGCGGGGAGCTGTTTTTT
>TRBD1|TRBJ1-1|TRBV5-1|18|-
CASSWMPFGQASFTEAFF
TGCGCCAGCAGCTGGATGCCGTTCGGACAGGCTTCATTTACTGAAGCTTTCTTT
>TRBD2|TRBJ2-2|TRBV19|15|-
CASSISGSGTGELFF
TGTGCCAGTAGTATTAGCGGGAGTGGCACCGGGGAGCTGTTTTTT
>TRBD1|TRBJ2-2|TRBV18|14|-
CASSPWTGFGELFF
TGTGCCAGCTCACCATGGACAGGGTTCGGGGAGCTGTTTTTT
>-|TRBJ2-1|TRBV29-1|13|once
CSVDSSSYNEQFF
TGCAGCGTTGATAGCAGCTCCTACAATGAGCAGTTCTTC
>TRBD1|TRBJ1-5|TRBV28|15|-
CASSLPGTGNQPQHF
TGTGCCAGCAGTTTACCCGGGACAGGCAATCAGCCCCAGCATTTT
>-|TRBJ1-1|TRBV27|12|few
CASSQRGTEAFF
TGTGCCAGCAGTCAAAGGGGAACTGAAGCTTTCTTT
>TRBD1|TRBJ1-1|TRBV6-1|14|-
CASNVDRGWTEAFF
TGTGCCAGCAACGTGGACAGGGGGTGGACTGAAGCTTTCTTT
>-|TRBJ2-7|TRBV2|13|-
CASSTTAFYEQYF
TGTGCCAGCAGCACGACTGCTTTCTACGAGCAGTACTTC
>-|TRBJ2-7|TRBV7-9|13|-
CASSLAGGYEQYF
TGTGCCAGCAGCTTAGCAGGGGGCTACGAGCAGTACTTC
>TRBD1|TRBJ1-4|TRBV6-5|15|-
CASSYSGQPNEKLFF
TGTGCCAGCAGTTACTCGGGACAGCCGAATGAAAAACTGTTTTTT
>TRBD2|TRBJ2-7|TRBV6-1|19|-
CASSEGLLGLAGGFYEQYF
TGTGCCAGCAGTGAAGGTTTATTGGGACTAGCGGGGGGGTTCTACGAGCAGTACTTC
>-|TRBJ1-1|TRBV6-5|15|-
CASSNHHRESTEAFF
TGTGCCAGCAGCAACCATCACAGGGAGAGCACTGAAGCTTTCTTT
>TRBD2|TRBJ2-1|TRBV4-1|16|-
CASSQVGGGTRNEQFF
TGCGCCAGCAGCCAAGTAGGGGGAGGGACTAGGAATGAGCAGTTCTTC
>-|TRBJ2-5|TRBV6-1|13|-
CAISGGRGETQYF
TGTGCCATCAGTGGGGGGCGCGGGGAGACCCAGTACTTC
>TRBD1|TRBJ2-3|TRBV5-1|15|-
CASSSDRLGTDTQYF
TGCGCCAGCAGCTCGGACAGGTTGGGCACAGATACGCAGTATTTT
>-|TRBJ2-1|TRBV21-1|18|-
CASSSGTSGSCFNNEQFF
TGTGCCAGCAGCTCCGGGACTAGCGGGAGTTGTTTCAACAATGAGCAGTTCTTC
>TRBD1|TRBJ2-1|TRBV6-6|16|-
CASSYWSGQGAFEQFF
TGTGCCAGCAGTTACTGGTCGGGACAGGGGGCATTTGAGCAGTTCTTC
>-|TRBJ1-3|TRBV5-1|16|-
CASSLVAGGAGNTIYF
TGCGCCAGCAGCTTGGTTGCGGGGGGCGCGGGAAACACCATATATTTT
>TRBD1|TRBJ2-7|TRBV29-1|14|-
CSVEAPDRPTGQYF
TGCAGCGTTGAAGCTCCGGACAGGCCGACGGGGCAGTACTTC
>-|TRBJ2-6|TRBV5-6|15|-
CASSFDRTGANVLTF
TGTGCCAGCAGCTTCGACAGAACTGGGGCCAACGTCCTGACTTTC
>-|TRBJ1-5|TRBV5-8|16|-
CASSRGQQYSNQPQHF
TGTGCCAGCAGCCGCGGACAGCAGTATAGCAATCAGCCCCAGCATTTT
>-|TRBJ2-5|TRBV14|14|-
CASSGGARSLTQYF
TGTGCCAGCAGCGGAGGTGCCCGCTCGTTAACCCAGTACTTC
>-|TRBJ2-7|TRBV18|13|-
CASSPGSGYEQYF
TGTGCCAGCTCCCCGGGGTCGGGATACGAGCAGTACTTC
>TRBD2|TRBJ2-7|TRBV7-2|15|-
CASSLLLAGGNEQYF
TGTGCCAGCAGCTTATTACTAGCGGGAGGAAACGAGCAGTACTTC
>-|TRBJ2-5|TRBV12-5|15|-
CASGLDRLSLETQYF
TGTGCTAGTGGTTTGGACAGATTATCTTTGGAGACCCAGTACTTC
>-|TRBJ1-3|TRBV28|14|-
CASSLTSSGNTIYF
TGTGCCAGCAGTTTGACAAGCTCTGGAAACACCATATATTTT
>-|TRBJ1-5|TRBV9|12|-
CASSVGSGPQHF
TGTGCCAGCAGCGTAGGGAGCGGGCCCCAGCATTTT
>TRBD1|TRBJ2-7|TRBV27|12|-
CASSSAGTGEYF
TGTGCCAGCAGTTCAGCCGGGACAGGGGAGTACTTC
>TRBD1|TRBJ2-5|TRBV11-2|16|-
CASSLTTTGGTETQYF
TGTGCCAGCAGCTTAACCACGACAGGGGGGACGGAGACCCAGTACTTC
>-|TRBJ2-7|TRBV7-9|12|-
CSSSPTRREQYF
TGTTCCAGCAGCCCCACGCGTAGAGAGCAGTACTTC
>-|TRBJ1-1|TRBV5-1|15|few
CASSSAGTMNTEAFF
TGCGCCAGCAGCTCTGCCGGGACAATGAACACTGAAGCTTTCTTT